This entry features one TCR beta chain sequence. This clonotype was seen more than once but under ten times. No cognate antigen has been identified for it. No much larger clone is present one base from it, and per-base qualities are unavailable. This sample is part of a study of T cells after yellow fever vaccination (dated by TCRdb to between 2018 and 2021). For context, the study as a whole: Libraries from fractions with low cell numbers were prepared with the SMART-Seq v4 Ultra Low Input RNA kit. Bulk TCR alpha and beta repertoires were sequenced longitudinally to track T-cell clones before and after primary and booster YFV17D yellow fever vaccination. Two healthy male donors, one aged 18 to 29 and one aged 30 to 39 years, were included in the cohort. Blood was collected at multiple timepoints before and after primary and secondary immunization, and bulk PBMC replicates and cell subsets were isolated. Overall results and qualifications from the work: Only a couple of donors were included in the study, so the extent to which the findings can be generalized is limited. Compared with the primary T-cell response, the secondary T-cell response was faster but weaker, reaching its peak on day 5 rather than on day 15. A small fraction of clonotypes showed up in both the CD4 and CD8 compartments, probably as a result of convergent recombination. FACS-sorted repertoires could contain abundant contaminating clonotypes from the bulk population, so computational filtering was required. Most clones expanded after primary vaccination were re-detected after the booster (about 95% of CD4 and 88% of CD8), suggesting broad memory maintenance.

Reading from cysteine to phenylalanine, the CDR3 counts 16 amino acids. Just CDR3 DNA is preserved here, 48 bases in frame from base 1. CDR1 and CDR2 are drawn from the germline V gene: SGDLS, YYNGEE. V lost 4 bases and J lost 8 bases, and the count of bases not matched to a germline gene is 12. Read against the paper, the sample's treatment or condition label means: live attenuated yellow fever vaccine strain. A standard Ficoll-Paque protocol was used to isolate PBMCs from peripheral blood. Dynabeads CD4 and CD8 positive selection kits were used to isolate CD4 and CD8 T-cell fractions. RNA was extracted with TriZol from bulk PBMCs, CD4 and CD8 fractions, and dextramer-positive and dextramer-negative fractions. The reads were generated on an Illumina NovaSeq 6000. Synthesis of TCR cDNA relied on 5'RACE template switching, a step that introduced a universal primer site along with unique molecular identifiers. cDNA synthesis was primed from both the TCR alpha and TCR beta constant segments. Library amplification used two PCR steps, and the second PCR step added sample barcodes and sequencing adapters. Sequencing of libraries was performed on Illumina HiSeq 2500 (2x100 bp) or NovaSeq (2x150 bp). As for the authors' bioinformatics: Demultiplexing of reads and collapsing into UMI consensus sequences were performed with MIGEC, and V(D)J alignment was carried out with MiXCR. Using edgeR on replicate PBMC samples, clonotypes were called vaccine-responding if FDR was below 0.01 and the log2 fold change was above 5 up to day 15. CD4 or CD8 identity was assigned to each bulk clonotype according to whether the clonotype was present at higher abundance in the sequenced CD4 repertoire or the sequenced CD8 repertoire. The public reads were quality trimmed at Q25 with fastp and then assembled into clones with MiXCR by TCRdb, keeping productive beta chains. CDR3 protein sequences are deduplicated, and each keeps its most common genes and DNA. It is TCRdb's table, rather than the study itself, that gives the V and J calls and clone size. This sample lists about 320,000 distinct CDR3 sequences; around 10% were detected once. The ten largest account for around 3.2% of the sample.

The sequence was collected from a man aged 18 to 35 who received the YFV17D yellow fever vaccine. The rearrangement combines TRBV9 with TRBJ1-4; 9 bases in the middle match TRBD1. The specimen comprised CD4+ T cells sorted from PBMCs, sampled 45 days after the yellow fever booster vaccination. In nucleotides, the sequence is TGTGCCAGCAGCCCCACTCTCACAGGGGGCAGGGAAAAACTGTTTTTT. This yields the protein CASSPTLTGGREKLFF.